The rows below give T cell receptor beta chains drawn from one sample of a study of CD8 T cells in ankylosing spondylitis. MiXCR was run by TCRdb on the 5' RACE reads, yielding one entry per CDR3 protein. The sample lists about 160,000 distinct CDR3 sequences; about 16% were seen once. Sequencing input: blood, either unsorted or a sorted T cell fraction (not recorded which). The receptors were gathered from a male donor with ankylosing spondylitis or in good health (not recorded which). Both conserved end residues are part of each CDR3. A D gene is named only where the DNA matches it firmly. Rows give clone size only sometimes, using once, few, many, or a class for an expanded clone.

J | size | D | V | CDR3 | DNA
TRBJ2-5 | many | . | TRBV20-1 | CSQPAATQETQYF | TGCAGTCAACCGGCGGCTACACAAGAGACCCAGTACTTC
TRBJ1-1 | many | . | TRBV5-1 | CASSMVANTEAFF | TGCGCCAGCAGCATGGTAGCGAACACTGAAGCTTTCTTT
TRBJ2-5 | . | TRBD2 | TRBV10-3 | CAIRRTSGQETQYF | TGTGCCATCAGAAGGACTAGCGGGCAAGAGACCCAGTACTTC
TRBJ2-3 | . | TRBD2 | TRBV20-1 | CSSLAGGTDTQYF | TGCAGCTCACTAGCGGGCGGGACAGATACGCAGTATTTT
TRBJ2-2 | many | . | TRBV7-3 | CASSPVRSGELFF | TGTGCCAGCAGCCCCGTGAGGTCCGGGGAGCTGTTTTTT
TRBJ2-1 | few | TRBD2 | TRBV20-1 | CSARDRAVRPSGSVDEQFF | TGCAGTGCTAGAGATAGGGCCGTCAGGCCTAGCGGGAGCGTGGATGAGCAGTTCTTC
TRBJ1-1 | . | TRBD1 | TRBV7-2 | CASSSDRGAEAFF | TGTGCCAGCAGCTCCGACAGGGGGGCTGAAGCTTTCTTT
TRBJ1-6 | . | TRBD1 | TRBV5-1 | CASSLELRGAFNSPLHF | TGCGCCAGCAGCTTGGAACTCAGGGGGGCGTTTAATTCACCCCTCCACTTT
TRBJ1-5 | . | . | TRBV7-2 | CASSVLGVPQPQHF | TGTGCCAGCAGCGTGCTAGGGGTGCCTCAGCCCCAGCATTTT
TRBJ2-2 | . | . | TRBV6-2/TRBV6-3 | CASSYSNLGRGELFF | TGTGCCAGCAGTTACTCGAATTTAGGAAGGGGGGAGCTGTTTTTT
TRBJ2-3 | few | . | TRBV5-1 | CASSLRVTTDTQYF | TGCGCCAGCAGCCTCAGGGTTACTACAGATACGCAGTATTTT
TRBJ1-2 | many | . | TRBV29-1 | CSALGGTNYGYTF | TGCAGCGCCCTAGGGGGGACGAACTATGGCTACACCTTC
TRBJ1-1 | many | . | TRBV9 | CASSPRDGEAFF | TGTGCCAGCAGCCCTCGGGACGGTGAAGCTTTCTTT
TRBJ2-3 | many | . | TRBV4-1 | CASSQRGSPPDTQYF | TGCGCCAGCAGCCAAAGGGGTTCCCCGCCAGATACGCAGTATTTT
TRBJ1-3 | many | . | TRBV3-1 | CASSARDGGNTIYF | TGTGCCAGCAGCGCCCGGGACGGAGGAAACACCATATATTTT
TRBJ2-5 | . | . | TRBV20-1 | CSARMGSETGETQYF | TGCAGTGCTAGAATGGGGTCAGAGACCGGTGAGACCCAGTACTTC
TRBJ2-5 | . | TRBD1 | TRBV7-9 | CASSLYGTEQETQYF | TGTGCCAGCAGCTTATACGGGACAGAACAAGAGACCCAGTACTTC